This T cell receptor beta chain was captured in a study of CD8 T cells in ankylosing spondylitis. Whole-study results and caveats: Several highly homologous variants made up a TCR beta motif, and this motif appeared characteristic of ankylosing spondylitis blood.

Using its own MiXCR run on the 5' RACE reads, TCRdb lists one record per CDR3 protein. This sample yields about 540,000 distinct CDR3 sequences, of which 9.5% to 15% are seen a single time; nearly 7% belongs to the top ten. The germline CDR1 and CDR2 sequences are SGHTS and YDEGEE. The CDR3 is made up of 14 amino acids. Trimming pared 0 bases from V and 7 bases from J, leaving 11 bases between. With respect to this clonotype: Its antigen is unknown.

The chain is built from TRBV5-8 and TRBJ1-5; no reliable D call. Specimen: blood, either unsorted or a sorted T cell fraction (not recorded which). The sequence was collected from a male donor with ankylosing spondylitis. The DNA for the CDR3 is TGTGCCAGCAGCTTGGGGCGGAATGGGCAGCCCCAGCATTTT. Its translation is CASSLGRNGQPQHF.